Sequencing of this TCR beta chain was carried out in a study of blood T cell repertoires in COVID-19. The germline gives CDR1 SGHRS, CDR2 YFSETQ. There are 13 residues in the CDR3. V was cut by 0 bases and J by 6 bases, with 7 bases left in between. Individuals aged about 18 to 89 years were recruited from 24 US areas. The study assigned cohorts using participant-reported clinical history. Original handling: Amplification with reference gene primers provided the estimates of nucleated cell counts. Using immunoSEQ multiplex PCR, the repertoire was profiled, and TCRdb retains in-frame clones only, with some absent. Clonal size and the V and J genes are those of that table, whereas D and trimming came from the DNA. This table has 400,000 to 550,000 clones, 87% appearing once.

The sequence derives from a young woman with acute COVID-19. This sequence joins TRBV5-1 and TRBJ2-1; D not resolved. The sequenced sample consisted of PBMCs or T cells enriched from blood (not recorded which). CDR3 nucleotide sequence: TGCGCCAGCAGCTTGGGAGGTCCCAATGAGCAGTTCTTC. This sequence encodes CASSLGGPNEQFF.